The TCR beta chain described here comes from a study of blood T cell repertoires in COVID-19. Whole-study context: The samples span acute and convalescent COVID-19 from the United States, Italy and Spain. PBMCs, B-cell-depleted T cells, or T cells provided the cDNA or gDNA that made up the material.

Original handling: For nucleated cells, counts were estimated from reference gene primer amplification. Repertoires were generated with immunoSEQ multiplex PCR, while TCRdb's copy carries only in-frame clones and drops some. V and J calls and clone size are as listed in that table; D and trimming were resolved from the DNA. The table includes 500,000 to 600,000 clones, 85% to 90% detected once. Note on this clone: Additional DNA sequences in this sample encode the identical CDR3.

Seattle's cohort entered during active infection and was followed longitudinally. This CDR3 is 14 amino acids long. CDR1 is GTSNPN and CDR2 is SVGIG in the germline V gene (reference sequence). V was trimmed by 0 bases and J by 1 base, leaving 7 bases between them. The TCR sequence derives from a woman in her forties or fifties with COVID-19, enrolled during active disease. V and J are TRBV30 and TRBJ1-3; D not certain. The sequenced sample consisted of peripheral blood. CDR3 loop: CAWSVRGSGNTIYF. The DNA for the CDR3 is TGTGCCTGGAGTGTACGGGGTTCTGGAAACACCATATATTTT.